The sequence of this T cell receptor (beta chain) was determined in a study of CD8+ T cells in alopecia areata. Remarks on this clone: Its antigen is not identified.

Whole-study results and caveats: It was less clear whether patients shared TCRs than it was in mice, possibly because of HLA. Uncertainty remains about how baseline CD8+ expansion links to response, with one nonresponder.

As the sequencing template, cDNA was produced by extracting RNA and reverse transcribing it. Assay used: immunoSEQ multiplex PCR; TCRdb lists only in-frame clones, some missing. The repertoire consists of 110,000 to 150,000 clones, with 54% occurring once and the leading ten covering around 15%. Treatment given: oral pan-JAK inhibitor, 5-10 mg twice daily. Germline V gene data show CDR1 as MNHEY and CDR2 as SMNVEV (reference sequence). This CDR3 has 16 amino acids. The V end was cut by 3 bases, the J end by 4 bases, with 18 bases between. The sample in question was CD8+ T cells sorted from blood, obtained at week 4, from a patient treated with tofacitinib. The sequence came from a human donor with alopecia areata. V and J are TRBV27 and TRBJ1-1; D may be TRBD1 (6 bases). The CDR3 region is CASSFGIPGASTEAFF. The DNA of the CDR3 is TGTGCCAGCAGTTTTGGTATTCCGGGGGCAAGCACTGAAGCTTTCTTT.